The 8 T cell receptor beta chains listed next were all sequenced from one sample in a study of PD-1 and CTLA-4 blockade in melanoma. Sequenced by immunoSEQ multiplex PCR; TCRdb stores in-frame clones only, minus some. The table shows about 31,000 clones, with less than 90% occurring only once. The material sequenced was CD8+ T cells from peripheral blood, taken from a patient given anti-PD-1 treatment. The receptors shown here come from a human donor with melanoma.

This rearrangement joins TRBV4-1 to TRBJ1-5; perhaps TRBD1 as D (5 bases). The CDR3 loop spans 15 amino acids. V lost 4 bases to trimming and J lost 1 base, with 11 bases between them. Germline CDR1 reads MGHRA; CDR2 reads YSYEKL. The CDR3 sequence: CASSPGTLSNQPQHF. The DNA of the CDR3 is TGCGCCAGCAGCCCCGGGACTCTGAGCAATCAGCCCCAGCATTTT.

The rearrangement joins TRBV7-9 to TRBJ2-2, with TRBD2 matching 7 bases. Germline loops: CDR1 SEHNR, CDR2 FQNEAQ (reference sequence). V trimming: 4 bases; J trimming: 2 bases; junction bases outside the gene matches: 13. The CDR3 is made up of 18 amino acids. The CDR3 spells CASSSGPQAGVNTGELFF. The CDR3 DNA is TGTGCCAGCAGCTCCGGGCCACAGGCGGGAGTAAACACCGGGGAGCTGTTTTTT.

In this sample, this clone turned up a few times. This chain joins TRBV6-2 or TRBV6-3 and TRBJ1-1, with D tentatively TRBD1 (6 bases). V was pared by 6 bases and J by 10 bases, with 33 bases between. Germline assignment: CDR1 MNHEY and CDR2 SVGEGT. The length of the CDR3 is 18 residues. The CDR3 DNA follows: TGTGCCAGCAGCCCCCGGGGGGGCGCATGGGGCCGGGATGGCGGAGCTTTCTTT. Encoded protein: CASSPRGGAWGRDGGAFF.

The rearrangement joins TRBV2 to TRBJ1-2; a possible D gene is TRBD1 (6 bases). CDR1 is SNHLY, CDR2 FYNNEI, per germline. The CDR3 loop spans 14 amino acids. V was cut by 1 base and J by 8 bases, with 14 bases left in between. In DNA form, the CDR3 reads TGTGCCAGCAGTGAAGGCTCGGGGGCGAAAGGCTACACCTTC. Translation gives CASSEGSGAKGYTF.

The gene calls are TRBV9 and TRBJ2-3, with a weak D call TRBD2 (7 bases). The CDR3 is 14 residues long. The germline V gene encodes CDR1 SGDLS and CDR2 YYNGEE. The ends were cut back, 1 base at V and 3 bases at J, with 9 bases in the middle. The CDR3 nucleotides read TGTGCCAGCAGCGTAAAGGGGGGGACAGATACGCAGTATTTT. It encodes CASSVKGGTDTQYF.

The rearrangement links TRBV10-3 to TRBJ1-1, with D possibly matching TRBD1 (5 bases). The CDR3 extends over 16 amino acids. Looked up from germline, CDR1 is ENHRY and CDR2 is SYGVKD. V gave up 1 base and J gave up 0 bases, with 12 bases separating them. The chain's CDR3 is CAISELGEGVNTEAFF. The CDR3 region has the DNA TGTGCCATCAGTGAGTTGGGGGAAGGGGTGAACACTGAAGCTTTCTTT.

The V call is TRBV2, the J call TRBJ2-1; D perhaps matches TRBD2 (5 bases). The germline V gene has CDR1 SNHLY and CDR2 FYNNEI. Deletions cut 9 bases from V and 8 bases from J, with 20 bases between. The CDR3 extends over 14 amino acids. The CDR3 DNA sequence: TGTGCCAGTCTAGGGCCGGGAAAGGTCGATGAGCAGTTCTTC. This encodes CASLGPGKVDEQFF. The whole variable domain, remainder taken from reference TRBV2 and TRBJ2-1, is EPEVTQTPSHQVTQMGQEVILRCVPISNHLYFYWYRQILGQKVEFLVSFYNNEISEKSEIFDDQFSVERPDGSNFTLKIRSTKLEDSAMYFCASLGPGKVDEQFFGPGTRLTVL.

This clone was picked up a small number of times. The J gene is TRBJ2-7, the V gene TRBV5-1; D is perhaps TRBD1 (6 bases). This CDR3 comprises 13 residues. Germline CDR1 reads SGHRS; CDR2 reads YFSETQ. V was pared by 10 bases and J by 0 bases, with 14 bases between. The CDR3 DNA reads TGCGCCGCCCAGACAGGCTACTCCTACGAGCAGTACTTC. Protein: CAAQTGYSYEQYF. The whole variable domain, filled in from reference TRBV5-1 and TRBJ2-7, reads KAGVTQTPRYLIKTRGQQVTLSCSPISGHRSVSWYQQTPGQGLQFLFEYFSETQRNKGNFPGRFSGRQFSNSRSEMNVSTLELGDSALYLCAAQTGYSYEQYFGPGTRLTVT.